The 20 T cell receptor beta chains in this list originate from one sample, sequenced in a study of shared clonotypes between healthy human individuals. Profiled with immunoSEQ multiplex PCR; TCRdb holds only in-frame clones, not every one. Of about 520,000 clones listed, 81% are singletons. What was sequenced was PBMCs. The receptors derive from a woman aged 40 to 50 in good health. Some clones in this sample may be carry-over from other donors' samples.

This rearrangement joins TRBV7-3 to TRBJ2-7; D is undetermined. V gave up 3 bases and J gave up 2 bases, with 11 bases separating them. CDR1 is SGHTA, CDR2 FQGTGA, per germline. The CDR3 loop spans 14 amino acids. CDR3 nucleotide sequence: TGTGCCAGCAGCTTGAACTCCGGCGCCTACGAGCAGTACTTC. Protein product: CASSLNSGAYEQYF. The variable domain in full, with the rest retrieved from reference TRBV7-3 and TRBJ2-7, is GAGVSQTPSNKVTEKGKYVELRCDPISGHTALYWYRQSLGQGPEFLIYFQGTGAADDSGLPNDRFFAVRPEGSVSTLKIQRTERGDSAVYLCASSLNSGAYEQYFGPGTRLTVT.

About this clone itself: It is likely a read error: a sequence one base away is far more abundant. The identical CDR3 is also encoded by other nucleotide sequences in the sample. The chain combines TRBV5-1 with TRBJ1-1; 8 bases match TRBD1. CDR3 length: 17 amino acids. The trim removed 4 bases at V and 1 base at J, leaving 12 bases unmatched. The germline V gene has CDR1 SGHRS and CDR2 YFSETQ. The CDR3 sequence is CASSPGTGGRSNTEAFF. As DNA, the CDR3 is TGCGCCAGCAGCCCCGGGACAGGAGGACGGTCGAACACTGAAGCTTTCTTT.

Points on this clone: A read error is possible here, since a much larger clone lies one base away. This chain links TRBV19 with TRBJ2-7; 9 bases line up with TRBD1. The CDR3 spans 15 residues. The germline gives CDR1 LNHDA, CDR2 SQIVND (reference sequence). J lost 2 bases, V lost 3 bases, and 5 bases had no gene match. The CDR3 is CASSIGDRVTYEQYF. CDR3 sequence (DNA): TGTGCCAGTAGTATTGGGGACAGGGTAACCTACGAGCAGTACTTC.

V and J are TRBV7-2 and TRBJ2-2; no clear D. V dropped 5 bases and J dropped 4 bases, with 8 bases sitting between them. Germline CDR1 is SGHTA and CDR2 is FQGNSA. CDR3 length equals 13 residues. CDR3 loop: CASSAWGTGELFF. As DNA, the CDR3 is TGTGCCAGCAGCGCCTGGGGCACCGGGGAGCTGTTTTTT.

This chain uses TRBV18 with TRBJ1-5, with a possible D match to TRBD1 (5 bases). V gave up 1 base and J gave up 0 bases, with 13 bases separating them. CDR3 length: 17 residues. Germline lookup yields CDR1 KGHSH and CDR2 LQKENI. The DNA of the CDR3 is TGTGCCAGCTCACCACAAGCAGGGACCTATAGCAATCAGCCCCAGCATTTT. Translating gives CASSPQAGTYSNQPQHF.

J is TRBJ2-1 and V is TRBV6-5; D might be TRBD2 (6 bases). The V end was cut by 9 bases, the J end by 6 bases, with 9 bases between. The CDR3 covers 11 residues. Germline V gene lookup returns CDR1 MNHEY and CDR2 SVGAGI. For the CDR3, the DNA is TGTGCCAGTATGGGGGGCAATGAGCAGTTCTTC. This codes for CASMGGNEQFF.

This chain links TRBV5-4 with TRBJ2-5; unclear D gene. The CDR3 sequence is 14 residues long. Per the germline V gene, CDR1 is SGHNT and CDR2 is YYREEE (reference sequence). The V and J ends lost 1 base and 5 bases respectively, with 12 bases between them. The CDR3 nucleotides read TGTGCCAGCAGCTTGCGGACGTCTGGTGAGACCCAGTACTTC. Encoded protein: CASSLRTSGETQYF.

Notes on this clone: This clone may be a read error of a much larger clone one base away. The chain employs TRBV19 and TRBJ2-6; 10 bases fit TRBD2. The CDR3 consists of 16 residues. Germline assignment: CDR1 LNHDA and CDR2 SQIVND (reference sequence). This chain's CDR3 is CASSPSGRFGVNVLTF. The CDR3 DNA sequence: TGTGCCAGTAGTCCTAGCGGGAGATTTGGGGTCAACGTCCTGACTTTC.

This CDR3 reads CASSSRDRGLLSSYEQYF. CDR3 DNA: TGTGCCAGCAGCTCACGGGACAGGGGGCTTCTGAGCTCCTACGAGCAGTACTTC. The chain combines TRBV7-8 with TRBJ2-7; 12 bases map to TRBD1. The trim removed 4 bases at V and 0 bases at J, leaving 10 bases unmatched. CDR1 is SGHVS and CDR2 is FQNEAQ in the germline V gene. This CDR3 region has 18 residues.

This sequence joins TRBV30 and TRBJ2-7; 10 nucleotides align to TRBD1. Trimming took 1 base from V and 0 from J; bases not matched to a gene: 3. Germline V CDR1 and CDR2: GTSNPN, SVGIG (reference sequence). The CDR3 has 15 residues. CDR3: CAWSARDRGSYEQYF. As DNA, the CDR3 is TGTGCCTGGAGTGCCCGGGACAGGGGCTCCTACGAGCAGTACTTC.

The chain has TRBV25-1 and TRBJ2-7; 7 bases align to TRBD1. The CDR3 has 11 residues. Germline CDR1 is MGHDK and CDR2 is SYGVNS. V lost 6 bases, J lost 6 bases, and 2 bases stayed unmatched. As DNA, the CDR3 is TGTGCCAGCAGGGACAGGTCCGAGCAGTACTTC. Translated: CASRDRSEQYF.

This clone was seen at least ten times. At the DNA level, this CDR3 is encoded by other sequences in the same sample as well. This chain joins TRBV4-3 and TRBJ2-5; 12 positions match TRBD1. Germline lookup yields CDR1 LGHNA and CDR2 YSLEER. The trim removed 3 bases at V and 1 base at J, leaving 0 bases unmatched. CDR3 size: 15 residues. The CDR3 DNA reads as TGCGCCAGCAGCCAGGGACAGGGGGCCCAAGAGACCCAGTACTTC. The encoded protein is CASSQGQGAQETQYF.

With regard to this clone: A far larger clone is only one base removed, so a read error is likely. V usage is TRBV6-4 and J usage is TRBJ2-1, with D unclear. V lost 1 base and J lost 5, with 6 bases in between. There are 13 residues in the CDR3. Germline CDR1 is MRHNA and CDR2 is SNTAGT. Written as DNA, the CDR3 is TGTGCCAGCAGTGACTGGGCAAACAATGAGCAGTTCTTC. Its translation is CASSDWANNEQFF.

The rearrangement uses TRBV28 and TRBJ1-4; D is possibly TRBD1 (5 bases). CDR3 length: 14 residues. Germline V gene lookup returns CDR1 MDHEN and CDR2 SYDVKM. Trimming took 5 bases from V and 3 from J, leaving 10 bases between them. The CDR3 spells CASSGGWANEKLFF. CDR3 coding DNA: TGTGCCAGCAGTGGGGGTTGGGCTAATGAAAAACTGTTTTTT. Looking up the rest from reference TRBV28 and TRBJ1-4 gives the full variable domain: DVKVTQSSRYLVKRTGEKVFLECVQDMDHENMFWYRQDPGLGLRLIYFSYDVKMKEKGDIPEGYSVSREKKERFSLILESASTNQTSMYLCASSGGWANEKLFFGSGTQLSVL.

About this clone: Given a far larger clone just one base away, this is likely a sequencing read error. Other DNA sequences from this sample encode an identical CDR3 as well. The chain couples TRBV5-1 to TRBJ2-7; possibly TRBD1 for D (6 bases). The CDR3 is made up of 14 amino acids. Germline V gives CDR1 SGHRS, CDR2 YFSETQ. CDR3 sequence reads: CASNPQGMAYEQYF. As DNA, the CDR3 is TGTGCCAGCAACCCACAGGGTATGGCCTACGAGCAGTACTTC.

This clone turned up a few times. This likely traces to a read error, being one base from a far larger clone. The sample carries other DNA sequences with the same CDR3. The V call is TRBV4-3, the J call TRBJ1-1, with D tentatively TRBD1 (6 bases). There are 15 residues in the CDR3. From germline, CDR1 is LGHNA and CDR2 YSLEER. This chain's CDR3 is CASSQGRQENTEAFF. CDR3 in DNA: TGCGCCAGCAGCCAAGGGAGACAGGAGAACACCGAAGCTTTCTTT.

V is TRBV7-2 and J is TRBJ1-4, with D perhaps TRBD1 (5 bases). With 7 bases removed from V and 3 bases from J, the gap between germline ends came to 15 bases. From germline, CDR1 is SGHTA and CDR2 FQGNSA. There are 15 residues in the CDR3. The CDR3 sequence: CASNNFGTSNEKLFF. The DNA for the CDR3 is TGTGCCAGCAACAATTTCGGGACCTCTAATGAAAAACTGTTTTTT.

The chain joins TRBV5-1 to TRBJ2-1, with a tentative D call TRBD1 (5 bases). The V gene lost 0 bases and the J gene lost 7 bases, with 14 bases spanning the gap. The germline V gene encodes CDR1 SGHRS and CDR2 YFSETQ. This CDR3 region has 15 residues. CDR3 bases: TGCGCCAGCAGCTTGGAGATCGCAGGGCGGAATGAGCAGTTCTTC. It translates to CASSLEIAGRNEQFF.

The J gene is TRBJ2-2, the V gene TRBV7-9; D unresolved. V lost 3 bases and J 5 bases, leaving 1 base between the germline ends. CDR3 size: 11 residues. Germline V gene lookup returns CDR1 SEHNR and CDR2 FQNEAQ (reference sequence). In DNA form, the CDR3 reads TGTGCCAGCAGCTTGACCGGGGAGCTGTTTTTT. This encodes CASSLTGELFF.

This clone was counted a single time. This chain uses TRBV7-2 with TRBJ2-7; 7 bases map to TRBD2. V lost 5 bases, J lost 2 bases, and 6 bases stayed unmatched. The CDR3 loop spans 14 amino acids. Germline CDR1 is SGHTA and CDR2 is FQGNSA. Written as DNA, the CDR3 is TGTGCCAGCAGCCCCGGGACTACCACCTACGAGCAGTACTTC. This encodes CASSPGTTTYEQYF.